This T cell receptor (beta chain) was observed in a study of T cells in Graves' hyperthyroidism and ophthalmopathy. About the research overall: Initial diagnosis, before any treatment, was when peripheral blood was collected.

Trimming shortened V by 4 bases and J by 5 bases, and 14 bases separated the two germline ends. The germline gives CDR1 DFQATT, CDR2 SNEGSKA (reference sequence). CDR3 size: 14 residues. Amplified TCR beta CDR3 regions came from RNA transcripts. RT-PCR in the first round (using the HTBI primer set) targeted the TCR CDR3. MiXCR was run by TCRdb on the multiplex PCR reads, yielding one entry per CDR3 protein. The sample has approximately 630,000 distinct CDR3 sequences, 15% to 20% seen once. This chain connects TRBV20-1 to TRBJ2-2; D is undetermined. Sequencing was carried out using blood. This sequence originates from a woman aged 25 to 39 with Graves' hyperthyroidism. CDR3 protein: CSATMNSGTGELFF. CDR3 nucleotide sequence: TGCAGTGCTACAATGAATAGTGGGACCGGGGAGCTGTTTTTT.